Below, 10 T cell receptor beta chains from the same sample are listed, as sequenced in a study of T-cell memory formation after mild COVID-19. MiXCR was run by TCRdb on the 5' RACE reads, yielding one entry per CDR3 protein. The data contain about 430,000 distinct CDR3 sequences, around 17% of them singletons. Source material: PBMCs or a T cell subset sorted from them (not recorded which). The receptors come from a man aged 18 to 30 who had mild COVID-19 (a few samples of this study predate the infection). Cell type and time point are not known.

The chain combines TRBV3-1 with TRBJ1-2; 8 bases line up with TRBD1. The CDR3 is 13 residues long. With 6 bases clipped from V and 4 bases from J, the junction kept 4 bases outside the gene matches. The germline V gene has CDR1 LGHDT and CDR2 YNNKEL (reference sequence). CDR3 sequence: CASRGTGGYGYTF. CDR3 DNA: TGTGCCAGCAGGGGGACAGGCGGCTATGGCTACACCTTC.

The chain carries TRBV6-2 or TRBV6-3 and TRBJ2-7; perhaps TRBD1 as D (6 bases). Germline assignment: CDR1 MNHEY and CDR2 SVGEGT. Trimming shortened V by 4 bases and J by 5 bases, and 12 bases separated the two germline ends. This CDR3 has 13 amino acids. The CDR3 protein is CASSSSKGDEQYF. The DNA of the CDR3 is TGTGCCAGCAGTTCCTCCAAGGGGGACGAGCAGTACTTC.

This clonotype has just a few counts. The chain is built from TRBV4-1 and TRBJ2-4; 14 bases align to TRBD2. The CDR3 is 17 amino acids. V gave up 4 bases and J gave up 6 bases; unmatched junction bases: 8. In germline, CDR1 is MGHRA, CDR2 YSYEKL. The DNA of the CDR3 is TGCGCCAGCAGCCGAGGACTAGCGGGGGGCCGGGGAAACATTCAGTACTTC. As protein: CASSRGLAGGRGNIQYF.

The chain couples TRBV10-3 to TRBJ2-7, with TRBD1 matching over 8 bases. Germline lookup yields CDR1 ENHRY and CDR2 SYGVKD. The length of the CDR3 is 15 residues. Trimming took 8 bases from V and 2 from J; bases not matched to a gene: 11. CDR3 region: CAIQTRTGSAYEQYF. The CDR3 coding sequence is TGTGCCATCCAGACGAGGACAGGGTCGGCCTACGAGCAGTACTTC.

This rearrangement joins TRBV28 to TRBJ2-6, with TRBD1 as a possible D gene (6 bases). This CDR3 contains 15 residues. The ends were cut back, 8 bases at V and 1 base at J, with 12 bases in the middle. Per germline, CDR1 MDHEN and CDR2 SYDVKM. The CDR3 nucleotides are TGTGCCAGCGGGATAACAGGGTCTGGGGCCAACGTCCTGACTTTC. The encoded protein is CASGITGSGANVLTF.

The rearrangement links TRBV19 to TRBJ2-1, with D perhaps matching TRBD1 (6 bases). Germline-derived CDR1 and CDR2 are LNHDA and SQIVND (reference sequence). V lost 3 bases, J lost 7 bases, and 10 bases lay in between. The CDR3 has 13 residues. CDR3 region: CASSIGGLNEQFF. The CDR3 nucleotides are TGTGCCAGTAGTATTGGGGGCCTGAATGAGCAGTTCTTC.

This clonotype was recorded a few times. The chain employs TRBV2 and TRBJ2-7; no firm D call. The V and J ends lost 7 bases and 6 bases respectively, with 19 bases between them. This CDR3 contains 14 residues. Germline CDR1 is SNHLY and CDR2 is FYNNEI. The CDR3 region is CASISERLRPEQYF. The CDR3 region has the DNA TGTGCCAGCATTTCGGAGCGTCTTCGCCCCGAGCAGTACTTC.

The genes are TRBV7-2 and TRBJ1-4; possible D gene TRBD1, 5 bases. This CDR3 has 15 residues. Germline V gives CDR1 SGHTA, CDR2 FQGNSA. V was shortened by 4 bases and J by 4 bases, with 13 bases between the two germline ends. The chain's CDR3 is CASSSPTELNEKLFF. The CDR3 DNA is TGTGCCAGCAGCTCGCCGACAGAACTTAATGAAAAACTGTTTTTT. Variable domain in full (rest from reference TRBV7-2 and TRBJ1-4): GAGVSQSPSNKVTEKGKDVELRCDPISGHTALYWYRQSLGQGLEFLIYFQGNSAPDKSGLPSDRFSAERTGGSVSTLTIQRTQQEDSAVYLCASSSPTELNEKLFFGSGTQLSVL.

The chain recombines TRBV12-5 with TRBJ1-4; D is unclear. CDR1 is LGHNT and CDR2 is FRNRAP in the germline V gene. This CDR3 has 15 amino acids. V was pared by 2 bases and J by 8 bases, with 15 bases between. The CDR3 reads CASGLQSGLWEKLFF. CDR3 nucleotide sequence: TGTGCTAGTGGTTTGCAGTCCGGGTTGTGGGAAAAACTGTTTTTT.

The chain uses TRBV9 and TRBJ2-1, with D hard to call. The V and J ends lost 2 bases and 4 bases respectively, with 7 bases between them. Germline assignment: CDR1 SGDLS and CDR2 YYNGEE. The CDR3 is 13 amino acids. The CDR3 DNA reads as TGTGCCAGCAGCGTTGTGAATTACAATGAGCAGTTCTTC. The encoded protein is CASSVVNYNEQFF.